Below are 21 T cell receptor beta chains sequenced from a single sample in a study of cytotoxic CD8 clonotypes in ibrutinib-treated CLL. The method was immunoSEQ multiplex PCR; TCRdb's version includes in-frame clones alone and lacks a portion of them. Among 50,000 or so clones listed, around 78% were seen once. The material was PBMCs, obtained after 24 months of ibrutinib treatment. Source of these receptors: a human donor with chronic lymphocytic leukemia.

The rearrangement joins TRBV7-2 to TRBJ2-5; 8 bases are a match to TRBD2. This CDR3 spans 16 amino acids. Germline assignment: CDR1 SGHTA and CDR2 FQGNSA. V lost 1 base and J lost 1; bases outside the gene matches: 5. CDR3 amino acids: CASSLVTGGFQETQYF. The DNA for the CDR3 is TGTGCCAGCAGCTTAGTGACGGGAGGGTTCCAAGAGACCCAGTACTTC. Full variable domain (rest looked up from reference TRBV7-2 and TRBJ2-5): GAGVSQSPSNKVTEKGKDVELRCDPISGHTALYWYRQSLGQGLEFLIYFQGNSAPDKSGLPSDRFSAERTGGSVSTLTIQRTQQEDSAVYLCASSLVTGGFQETQYFGPGTRLLVL.

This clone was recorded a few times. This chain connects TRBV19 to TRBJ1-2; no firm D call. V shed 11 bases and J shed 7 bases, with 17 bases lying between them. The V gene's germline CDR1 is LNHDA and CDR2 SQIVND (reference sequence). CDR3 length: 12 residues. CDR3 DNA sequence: TGTGCCGCAGGACGGGGTCTAGGTGGCTACACCTTC. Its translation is CAAGRGLGGYTF.

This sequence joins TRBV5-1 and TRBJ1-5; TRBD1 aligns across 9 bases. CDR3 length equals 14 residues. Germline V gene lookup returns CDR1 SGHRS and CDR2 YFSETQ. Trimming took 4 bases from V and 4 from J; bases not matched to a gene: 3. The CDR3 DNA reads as TGCGCCAGCAGCCAGGGGACAGGGAATCAGCCCCAGCATTTT. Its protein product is CASSQGTGNQPQHF.

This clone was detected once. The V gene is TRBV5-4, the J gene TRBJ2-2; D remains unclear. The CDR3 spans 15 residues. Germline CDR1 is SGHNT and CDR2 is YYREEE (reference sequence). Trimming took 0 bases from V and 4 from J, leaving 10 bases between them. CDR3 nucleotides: TGTGCCAGCAGCTTGGGGTTGGTACCCACCGGGGAGCTGTTTTTT. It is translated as CASSLGLVPTGELFF.

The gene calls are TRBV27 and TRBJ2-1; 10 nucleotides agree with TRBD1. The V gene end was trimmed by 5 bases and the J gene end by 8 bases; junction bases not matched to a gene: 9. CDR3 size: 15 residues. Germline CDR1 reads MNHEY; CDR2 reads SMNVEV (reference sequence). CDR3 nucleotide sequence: TGTGCCAGCAGTCTTACGACAGGGGGCATCCATGAGCAGTTCTTC. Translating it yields CASSLTTGGIHEQFF.

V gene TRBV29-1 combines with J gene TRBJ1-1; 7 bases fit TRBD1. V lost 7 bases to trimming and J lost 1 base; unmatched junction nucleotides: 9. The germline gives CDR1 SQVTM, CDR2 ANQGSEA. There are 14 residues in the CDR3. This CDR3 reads CSGGIGGQNTEAFF. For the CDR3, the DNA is TGCAGCGGGGGTATAGGGGGCCAGAACACTGAAGCTTTCTTT.

The CDR3 is CASSFGARSRNTGELFF. CDR3 in DNA: TGTGCCAGCAGCTTTGGGGCGAGGAGCCGGAACACCGGGGAGCTGTTTTTT. V is TRBV7-9 and J is TRBJ2-2; D may be TRBD1 (5 bases). V lost 3 bases and J lost 1, with 15 bases in between. CDR1 SEHNR and CDR2 FQNEAQ come from the germline V gene (reference sequence). This CDR3 region has 17 residues. The whole variable domain, filled in from reference TRBV7-9 and TRBJ2-2, reads DTGVSQNPRHKITKRGQNVTFRCDPISEHNRLYWYRQTLGQGPEFLTYFQNEAQLEKSRLLSDRFSAERPKGSFSTLEIQRTEQGDSAMYLCASSFGARSRNTGELFFGEGSRLTVL.

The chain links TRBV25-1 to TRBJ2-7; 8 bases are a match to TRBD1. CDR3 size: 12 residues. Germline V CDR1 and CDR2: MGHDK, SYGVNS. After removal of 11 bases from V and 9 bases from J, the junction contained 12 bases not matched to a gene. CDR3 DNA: TGTGCCTCCGGGACAGGTTATGGGTGGCAGTACTTC. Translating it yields CASGTGYGWQYF.

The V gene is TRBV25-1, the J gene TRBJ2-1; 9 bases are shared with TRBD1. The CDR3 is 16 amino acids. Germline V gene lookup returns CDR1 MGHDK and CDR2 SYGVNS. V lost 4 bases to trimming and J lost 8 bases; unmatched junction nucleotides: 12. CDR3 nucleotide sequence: TGTGCCAGCAGTGGTCCCGGGACAGGGACGAGGGATGAGCAGTTCTTC. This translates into CASSGPGTGTRDEQFF.

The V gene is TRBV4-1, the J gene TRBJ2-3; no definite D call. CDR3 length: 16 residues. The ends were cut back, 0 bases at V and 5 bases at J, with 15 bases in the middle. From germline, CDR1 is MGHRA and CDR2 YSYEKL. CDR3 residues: CASSQDIRQKGDTQYF. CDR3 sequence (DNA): TGCGCCAGCAGCCAAGATATAAGGCAGAAGGGAGATACGCAGTATTTT.

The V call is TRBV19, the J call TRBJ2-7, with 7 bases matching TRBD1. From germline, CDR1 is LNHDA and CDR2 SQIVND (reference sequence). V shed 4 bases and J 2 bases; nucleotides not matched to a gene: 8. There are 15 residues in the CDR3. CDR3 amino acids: CASSRTGTEAYEQYF. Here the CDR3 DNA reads TGTGCCAGTAGTAGAACCGGGACAGAGGCCTACGAGCAGTACTTC.

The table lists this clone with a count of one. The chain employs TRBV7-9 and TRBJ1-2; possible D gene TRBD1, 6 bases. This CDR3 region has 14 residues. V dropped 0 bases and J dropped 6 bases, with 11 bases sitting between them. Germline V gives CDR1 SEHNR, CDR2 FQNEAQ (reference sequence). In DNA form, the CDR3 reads TGTGCCAGCAGCTTAGCGCAGGGGCTAAATGGCTACACCTTC. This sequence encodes CASSLAQGLNGYTF.

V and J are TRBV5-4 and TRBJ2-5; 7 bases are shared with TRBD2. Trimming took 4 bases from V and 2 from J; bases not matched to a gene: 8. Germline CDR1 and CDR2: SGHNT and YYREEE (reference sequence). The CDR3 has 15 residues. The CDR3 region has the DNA TGTGCCAGCAGCATAAGGGAGGGACTTCAAGAGACCCAGTACTTC. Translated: CASSIREGLQETQYF.

The CDR3 coding sequence is TGTGCCAGCAGCTTAGGGACAGGTTACACAGATACGCAGTATTTT. It translates to CASSLGTGYTDTQYF. This sequence joins TRBV7-9 and TRBJ2-3; 7 bases match TRBD1. The germline CDR1 and CDR2 sequences are SEHNR and FQNEAQ (reference sequence). CDR3 length: 15 residues. V shed 1 base, J shed 2 bases, and the junction held 3 bases outside the gene matches.

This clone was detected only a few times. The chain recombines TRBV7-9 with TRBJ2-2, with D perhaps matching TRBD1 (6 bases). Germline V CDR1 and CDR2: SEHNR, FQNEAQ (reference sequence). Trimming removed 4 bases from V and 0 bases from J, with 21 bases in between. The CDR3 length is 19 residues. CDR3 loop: CASSSFDPRTVANTGELFF. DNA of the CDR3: TGTGCCAGCAGCTCTTTCGACCCCCGGACAGTCGCGAACACCGGGGAGCTGTTTTTT.

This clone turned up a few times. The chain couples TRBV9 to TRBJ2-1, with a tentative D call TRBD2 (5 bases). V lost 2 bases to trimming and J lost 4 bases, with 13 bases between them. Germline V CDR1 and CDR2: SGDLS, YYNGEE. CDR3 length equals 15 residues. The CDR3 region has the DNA TGTGCCAGCAGCGTCGGCCGACGGGGATACAATGAGCAGTTCTTC. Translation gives CASSVGRRGYNEQFF.

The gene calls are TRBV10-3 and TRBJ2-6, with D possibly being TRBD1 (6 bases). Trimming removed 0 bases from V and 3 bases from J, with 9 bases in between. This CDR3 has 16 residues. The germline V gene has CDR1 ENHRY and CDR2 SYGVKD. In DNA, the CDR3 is TGTGCCATCAGTGAGTCTCCGACAGGTGGGGCCAACGTCCTGACTTTC. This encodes CAISESPTGGANVLTF.

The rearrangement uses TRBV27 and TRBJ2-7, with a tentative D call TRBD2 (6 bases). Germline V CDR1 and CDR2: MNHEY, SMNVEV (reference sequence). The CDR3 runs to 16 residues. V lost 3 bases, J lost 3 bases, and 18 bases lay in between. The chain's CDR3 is CASSFNGGAFNYEQYF. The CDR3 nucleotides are TGTGCCAGCAGTTTTAACGGGGGAGCCTTCAACTACGAGCAGTACTTC.

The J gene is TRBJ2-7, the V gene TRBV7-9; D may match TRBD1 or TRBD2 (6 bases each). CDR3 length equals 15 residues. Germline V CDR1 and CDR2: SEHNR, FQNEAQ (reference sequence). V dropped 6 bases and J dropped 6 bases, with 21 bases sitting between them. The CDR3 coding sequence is TGTGCCAGCAGTGTCACTGGGCCACAGGGAGGCGAGCAGTACTTC. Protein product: CASSVTGPQGGEQYF.

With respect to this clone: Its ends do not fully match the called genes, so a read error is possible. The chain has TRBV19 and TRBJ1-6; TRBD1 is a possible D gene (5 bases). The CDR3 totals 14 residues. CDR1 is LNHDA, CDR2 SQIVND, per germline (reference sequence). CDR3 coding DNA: TGTGCCAGCAGTACCGGGACCCTAAATTCACCCCTCCACTTT. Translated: CASSTGTLNSPLHF.

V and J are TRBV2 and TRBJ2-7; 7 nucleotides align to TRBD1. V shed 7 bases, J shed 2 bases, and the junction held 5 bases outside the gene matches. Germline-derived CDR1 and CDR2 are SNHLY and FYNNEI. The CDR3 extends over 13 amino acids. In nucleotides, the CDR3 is TGTGCCAGCAAACGGCAGGGGGCCTACGAGCAGTACTTC. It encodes CASKRQGAYEQYF.